The 20 T cell receptor beta chains presented below share a single source sample, sequenced in a study of tissue T cells after allogeneic stem cell transplantation (dated by TCRdb to between 2020 and 2023). Taken with the paper, the label for time point translates to: mouse harvest day 7 after allogeneic transplant. Each mouse graft, delivered by tail vein injection, combined 10^6 splenic CD5+ T cells with 10^7 T-cell-depleted bone marrow cells. The library was obtained by the immunoSEQ multiplex PCR assay. TCRdb limited this immuneACCESS table to in-frame rearrangements with V and J called. A share of clones is missing; checked studies link under half to unresolved V genes, and the rest is unexplained. Counted in this sample were 5,500 to 7,000 clones; around 48% of them appeared once. The top ten clonotypes cover less than 5.5% of the sample. Sequenced input: gut tissue. Receptor source: a female BALB/c mouse given C57BL/6 T cells with graft-versus-host disease after an allogeneic hematopoietic cell transplant.

Of note for this clone: All gene names here are mouse names. The DNA read from the CDR3 is TGTGCCAGCAGTTTTGACAGGCAAGACACCCAGTAC. Its translation: CASSFDRQDTQY. The entire CDR3 protein reads CASSFDRQDTQYF. This chain connects TRBV15 to TRBJ2-5, with D possibly matching TRBD1 (6 bases). The read halts 1 residue ahead of the CDR3 end, with the missing end drawn from the germline J gene. CDR1 and CDR2 from the germline V gene are SGHND and FRSKSL. The germline V and J ends were trimmed by 3 bases and 3 bases, with 7 bases remaining between them. The length of the CDR3 is 13 residues. The complete variable domain, with remaining parts taken from reference TRBV15 and TRBJ2-5, reads DAGVTQTPRHEVAEKGQTIILKCEPVSGHNDLFWYRQTKIQGLELLSYFRSKSLMEDGGAFKDRFKAEMLNSSFSTLKIQPTEPKDSAVYLCASSFDRQDTQYFGPGTRLLVL.

A remark on this clone: Here the gene names and germline are mouse. The CDR3 end is not reached by the read, which stops 1 residue before it; the germline J gene fills it in. The chain joins TRBV16 to TRBJ1-3, with D hard to call. This CDR3 spans 13 amino acids. Germline V gene sequence: CDR1 SGHSA, CDR2 FRNQAP. The V end was cut by 0 bases, the J end by 4 bases, with 4 bases between. Here the CDR3 reads CASSLDWGNTLYF. The CDR3 DNA, read in part, is TGTGCAAGCAGCTTAGATTGGGGAAATACGCTCTAT. The full variable domain, its missing parts supplied by reference TRBV16 and TRBJ1-3, is NAGVIQTPRHKVTGKGQEATLWCEPISGHSAVFWYRQTIVQGLEFLTYFRNQAPIDDSGMPKERFSAQMPNQSHSTLKIQSTQPQDSAVYLCASSLDWGNTLYFGEGSRLIVV.

This clone is termed medium-sized. Germline and genes here are mouse. The observed sequence ends 1 residue before the CDR3 terminus, with the missing tail filled in from the germline J gene. The rearrangement joins TRBV1 to TRBJ1-4; tentative D call: TRBD1 (6 bases). Trimming took 2 bases from V and 6 from J, leaving 10 bases between them. Germline-derived CDR1 and CDR2 are NSQYPW and LRSPGD (reference sequence). This CDR3 is built from 14 residues. Partial CDR3 DNA: TGCACCTGCAGTGCACAGGGGCGCGACGAAAGATTATTT. This translates into CTCSAQGRDERLF. The entire CDR3 protein reads CTCSAQGRDERLFF. The variable domain in full, with the rest retrieved from reference TRBV1 and TRBJ1-4, is VTLLEQNPRWRLVPRGQAVNLRCILKNSQYPWMSWYQQDLQKQLQWLFTLRSPGDKEVKSLPGADYLATRVTDTELRLQVANMSQGRTLYCTCSAQGRDERLFFGHGTKLSVL.

As concerns this clone: Gene names and germline refer to mouse. Read coverage stops 1 residue before the CDR3 terminus; the germline J gene supplies the remainder. The V gene is TRBV26, the J gene TRBJ2-7; the match to TRBD1 covers 9 bases. The CDR3 totals 13 residues. Unmatched junction bases numbered 5, after V lost 4 bases and J lost 7 bases. Germline values: CDR1 KGHPV, CDR2 FQNQEV (reference sequence). CDR3 bases read: TGTGCCAGCAGTCCGGGACAGGGATGGGAACAGTAC. It yields the protein CASSPGQGWEQY. The full CDR3 protein reads CASSPGQGWEQYF.

About this clone: Here the gene names and germline are mouse. The part of the CDR3 DNA that was read is TGTGCCTGGAGTCTAGTAGGGGTCGGAAATACGCTCTAT. It encodes CAWSLVGVGNTLY. The full CDR3 protein is CAWSLVGVGNTLYF. The chain couples TRBV31 to TRBJ1-3; D may be TRBD1 (5 bases). The read stops 1 residue short of the end of the CDR3; the missing end is completed from the germline J gene. The CDR3 consists of 14 residues. Trimming pared 0 bases from V and 4 bases from J, leaving 10 bases between. CDR1 GKSSPN and CDR2 SITVG come from the germline V gene.

This clone has a handful of counts. Gene names refer to mouse genes. The CDR3 end falls 1 residue outside the read, so it is completed with the germline J gene. This rearrangement joins TRBV5 to TRBJ2-7; no reliable D call. The ends were cut back, 1 base at V and 5 bases at J, with 3 bases in the middle. This CDR3 is built from 11 residues. Germline CDR1 LGHNA, CDR2 YNLKQL (reference sequence). CDR3 protein: CASSQGDEQYF. The sequenced part of the CDR3 DNA is TGTGCCAGCAGCCAAGGGGATGAACAGTAC.

Comments on this clone: The genes and germline here are from mouse. From the germline J gene comes the end of the CDR3, since the read stops 1 residue before it. The chain has TRBV26 and TRBJ2-4; D uncertain. This CDR3 spans 14 amino acids. From germline, CDR1 is KGHPV and CDR2 FQNQEV (reference sequence). V was trimmed by 0 bases and J by 4 bases, leaving 8 bases between them. CDR3 residues: CASSLSRQENTLYF. The sequenced part of the CDR3 DNA is TGTGCCAGCAGTCTGTCGAGACAAGAAAACACCTTGTAC.

About this clone itself: Here the gene names and germline are mouse. The missing CDR3 end, 1 residue past where the read stops, is filled in from the germline J gene. The rearrangement links TRBV23 to TRBJ1-1; TRBD1, the table's D call, lacks a check against the DNA. Looked up from germline, CDR1 is KGHTA and CDR2 is FQNQQP. The length of the CDR3 is 13 residues. The CDR3 reads CSSSPTGDTEVFF. The CDR3 bases that were read are TGCTCCAGCAGTCCGACAGGGGACACAGAAGTCTTC. Combining the CDR3 with reference TRBV23 and TRBJ1-1 gives the whole variable domain DAAVTQKPRYLIKMKGQEAEMKCIPEKGHTAVFWYQQKQSKELKFLIYFQNQQPLDQIDMVKERFSAVCPSSSLCSLGIRTCEAEDSALYLCSSSPTGDTEVFFGKGTRLTVV.

This clone showed up just a few times. The gene names here belong to mouse. Read data end 1 residue before the CDR3 end; the end is taken from the germline J gene. The V call is TRBV16, the J call TRBJ2-7; 9 nucleotides line up with TRBD1. The junction had 3 bases not matched to a gene; V was cut back by 5 bases and J by 4 bases. Germline-derived CDR1 and CDR2 are SGHSA and FRNQAP. This CDR3 has 13 residues. CDR3 sequence reads: CASSDRGVYEQYF. The covered CDR3 bases are TGTGCAAGCAGCGACAGGGGGGTATATGAACAGTAC.

Regarding this clone: Genes and germline are mouse. Sequencing ends 1 residue short of the CDR3 end; the germline J gene provides the rest. The genes are TRBV3 and TRBJ2-5; D possibly matches TRBD1 or TRBD2 (5 bases each). With 4 bases removed from V and 1 base from J, the gap between germline ends came to 9 bases. In germline, CDR1 is SNHLY, CDR2 FYNGKV (reference sequence). The CDR3 contains 14 residues. Partial CDR3 DNA: TGTGCCAGCAGCTCCGGGGCTTACCAAGACACCCAGTAC. The encoded protein is CASSSGAYQDTQY. The whole CDR3 reads CASSSGAYQDTQYF.

A remark on this clone: The gene symbols are mouse symbols. The read finishes 1 residue shy of the CDR3 end, and the germline J gene is used to complete it. The chain joins TRBV16 to TRBJ1-2, with 7 positions matching TRBD1. V was pared by 5 bases and J by 4 bases, with 4 bases of the junction left unmatched. The CDR3 length is 13 residues. Germline loops: CDR1 SGHSA, CDR2 FRNQAP. Incomplete CDR3 DNA: TGTGCAAGCAGCCCACAGGGGTTCTCCGACTACACC. This sequence encodes CASSPQGFSDYT. The complete CDR3 reads CASSPQGFSDYTF.

A word on this clone: Mouse gene names and germline throughout. The CDR3 end is not reached by the read, which stops 1 residue before it; the germline J gene fills it in. The V and J genes are TRBV13-2 and TRBJ2-1, with 10 bases aligning to TRBD2. The germline CDR1 and CDR2 sequences are NNHNN and SYGAGS (reference sequence). V lost 1 base to trimming and J lost 0 bases; unmatched junction nucleotides: 1. The CDR3 is 16 residues long. The CDR3 loop is CASGDLGGPNYAEQFF. The sequenced part of the CDR3 DNA is TGTGCCAGCGGTGATCTGGGGGGGCCTAACTATGCTGAGCAGTTC.

This clone has just a few counts. Here the gene names and germline are mouse. CDR3 residues: CASSLWGAETLYF. The sequenced CDR3 bases are TGTGCCAGCAGTCTGTGGGGTGCAGAAACGCTGTAT. This rearrangement joins TRBV26 to TRBJ2-3, with D unresolved. The read falls 1 residue short of the CDR3 end, and the missing part is taken from the germline J gene. This CDR3 contains 13 residues. Trimming shortened V by 1 base and J by 1 base, and 3 bases separated the two germline ends. Germline CDR1 KGHPV, CDR2 FQNQEV (reference sequence).

On this clone itself: Gene and germline names: mouse. From the germline J gene comes the end of the CDR3, since the read stops 1 residue before it. This chain connects TRBV5 to TRBJ2-5; TRBD2 aligns across 9 bases. The trim removed 4 bases at V and 6 bases at J, leaving 2 bases unmatched. CDR3 length: 13 residues. The germline V gene has CDR1 LGHNA and CDR2 YNLKQL (reference sequence). The CDR3 DNA, read in part, is TGTGCCAGCAGCCCCGACTGGGGGGACACCCAGTAC. The encoded protein is CASSPDWGDTQY. The full CDR3 is CASSPDWGDTQYF.

This clone was seen a handful of times. Genes and germline are mouse. The sequence runs out 1 residue before the end of the CDR3; the remainder is reconstructed from the germline J gene. The chain carries TRBV3 and TRBJ2-2; possibly TRBD1 for D (5 bases). CDR1 and CDR2 from the germline V gene are SNHLY and FYNGKV (reference sequence). The CDR3 has 12 amino acids. Trimming cost V 6 bases and J 3 bases, with 5 bases left between them. The chain's CDR3 is CASRGDTGQLYF. The part of the CDR3 DNA that was read is TGTGCCAGCAGAGGGGACACCGGGCAGCTCTAC.

This clone has only one observation. Genes here carry mouse names. The CDR3 sequence: CASSRTGGSQNTLYF. The part of the CDR3 DNA that was read is TGTGCTAGCAGTAGGACTGGGGGTAGTCAAAACACCTTGTAC. The rearrangement links TRBV17 to TRBJ2-4; 9 nucleotides match TRBD2. The CDR3 extends 1 residue past the end of the read, so its final part is completed from the germline J gene. Trimming removed 3 bases from V and 0 bases from J; junction bases left unmatched: 1. This CDR3 has 15 residues. The V gene's germline CDR1 is MNHDT and CDR2 YYDKIL.

A remark on this clone: Gene names are mouse gene names. The CDR3 end is not reached by the read, which stops 1 residue before it; the germline J gene fills it in. The J gene is TRBJ1-1, the V gene TRBV26; possible D gene TRBD1, 5 bases. The CDR3 is 14 residues long. From germline, CDR1 is KGHPV and CDR2 FQNQEV (reference sequence). V was clipped by 1 base and J by 1 base, with 7 bases between them. The CDR3 DNA, read in part, is TGTGCCAGCAGTCTGTGGGGGAGAAACACAGAAGTCTTC. Amino acid sequence: CASSLWGRNTEVF. The entire CDR3 is CASSLWGRNTEVFF.

A word on this clone: Gene names and germline refer to mouse. The CDR3 is cut off 1 residue early in the read; its end comes from the germline J gene. The J gene is TRBJ2-7, the V gene TRBV1; 9 nucleotides align to TRBD1. Losses at the gene ends were 1 base for V and 5 bases for J; bases not matched to a gene: 3. Germline V gives CDR1 NSQYPW, CDR2 LRSPGD (reference sequence). This CDR3 spans 14 amino acids. The CDR3 spells CTCSAGGQGHEQYF. CDR3 bases read: TGCACCTGCAGTGCAGGGGGACAGGGCCATGAACAGTAC.

This clone has more than one count but fewer than ten. Mouse germline and gene names are used. The read terminates 1 residue ahead of where the CDR3 ends, so the germline J gene completes it. V gene TRBV20 combines with J gene TRBJ2-5, with TRBD2 matching over 8 bases. After removal of 1 base from V and 6 bases from J, the junction contained 0 bases not matched to a gene. The CDR3 spans 12 residues. CDR1 is GFQATS and CDR2 is STVNSAI in the germline V gene. Partial CDR3 DNA: TGTGGTGCTAGGGCTGGGGGGGACACCCAGTAC. It encodes CGARAGGDTQY. The CDR3 reads in full as CGARAGGDTQYF.

This clone was picked up one time. Mouse gene names apply. The read terminates 1 residue before the CDR3 end, so the remaining end is supplied by the germline J gene. V and J are TRBV17 and TRBJ2-7; 7 bases map to TRBD2. CDR1 and CDR2 from the germline V gene are MNHDT and YYDKIL. CDR3 length equals 12 residues. Trimming took 3 bases from V and 7 from J; bases not matched to a gene: 3. The covered CDR3 bases are TGTGCTAGCAGTAGTGGGGGGAGAGAACAGTAC. It encodes CASSSGGREQY. The whole CDR3 sequence reads CASSSGGREQYF. Full variable domain (missing parts from reference TRBV17 and TRBJ2-7): DTTVKQNPRYKLARVGKPVNLICSQTMNHDTMYWYQKKPNQAPKLLLFYYDKILNREADTFEKFQSSRPNNSFCSLYIGSAGLEYSAMYLCASSSGGREQYFGPGTRLTVL.